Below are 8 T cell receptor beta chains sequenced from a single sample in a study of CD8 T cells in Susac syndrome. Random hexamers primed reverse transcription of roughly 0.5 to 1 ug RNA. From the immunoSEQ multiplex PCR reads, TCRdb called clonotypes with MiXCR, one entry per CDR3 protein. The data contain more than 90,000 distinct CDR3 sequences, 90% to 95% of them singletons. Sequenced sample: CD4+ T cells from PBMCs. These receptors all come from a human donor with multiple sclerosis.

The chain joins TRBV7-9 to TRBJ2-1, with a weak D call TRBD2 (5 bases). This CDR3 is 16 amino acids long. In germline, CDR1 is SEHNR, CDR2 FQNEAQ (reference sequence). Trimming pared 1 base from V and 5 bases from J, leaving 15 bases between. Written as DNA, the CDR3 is TGTGCCAGCAGCTTAGGGAGGACCTTAGGGCACAATGAGCAGTTCTTC. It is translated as CASSLGRTLGHNEQFF.

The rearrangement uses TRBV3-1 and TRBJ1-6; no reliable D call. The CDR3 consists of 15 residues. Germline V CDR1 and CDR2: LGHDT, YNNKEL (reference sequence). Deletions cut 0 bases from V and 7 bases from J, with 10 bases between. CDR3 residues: CASSQESGRNSPLHF. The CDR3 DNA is TGTGCCAGCAGCCAAGAATCAGGACGGAATTCACCCCTCCACTTT.

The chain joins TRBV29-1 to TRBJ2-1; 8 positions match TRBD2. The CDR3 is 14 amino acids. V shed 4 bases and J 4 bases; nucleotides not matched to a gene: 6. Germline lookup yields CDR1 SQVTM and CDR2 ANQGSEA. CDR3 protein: CSVVEASGYNEQFF. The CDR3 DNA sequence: TGCAGCGTTGTCGAGGCTAGCGGGTACAATGAGCAGTTCTTC.

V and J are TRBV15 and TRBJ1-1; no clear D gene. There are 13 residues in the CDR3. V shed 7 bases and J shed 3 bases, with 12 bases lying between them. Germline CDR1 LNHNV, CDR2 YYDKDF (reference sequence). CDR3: CATTAQEYTEAFF. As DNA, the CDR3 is TGTGCCACCACCGCCCAGGAGTACACTGAAGCTTTCTTT. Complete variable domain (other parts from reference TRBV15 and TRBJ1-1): DAMVIQNPRYQVTQFGKPVTLSCSQTLNHNVMYWYQQKSSQAPKLLFHYYDKDFNNEADTPDNFQSRRPNTSFCFLDIRSPGLGDTAMYLCATTAQEYTEAFFGQGTRLTVV.

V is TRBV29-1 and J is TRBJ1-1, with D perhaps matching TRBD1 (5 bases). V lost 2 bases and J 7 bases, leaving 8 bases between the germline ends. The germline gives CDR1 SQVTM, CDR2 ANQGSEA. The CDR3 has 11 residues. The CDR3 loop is CSVERGLEAFF. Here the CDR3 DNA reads TGCAGCGTTGAACGGGGCCTTGAAGCTTTCTTT.

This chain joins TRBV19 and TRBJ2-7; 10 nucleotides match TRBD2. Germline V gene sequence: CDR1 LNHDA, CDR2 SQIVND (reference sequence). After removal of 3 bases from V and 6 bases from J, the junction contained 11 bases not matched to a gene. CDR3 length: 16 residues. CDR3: CASSISASGGRGEQYF. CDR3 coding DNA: TGTGCCAGTAGTATCTCGGCTAGCGGGGGCCGGGGCGAGCAGTACTTC.

CDR3 protein: CASSLLQAYEQYF. DNA of the CDR3: TGCGCCAGCAGCTTGTTGCAGGCCTACGAGCAGTACTTC. The rearrangement joins TRBV5-1 to TRBJ2-7, with no clear D. Germline CDR1 SGHRS, CDR2 YFSETQ. The CDR3 is made up of 13 amino acids. Trimming shortened V by 1 base and J by 2 bases, and 7 bases separated the two germline ends.

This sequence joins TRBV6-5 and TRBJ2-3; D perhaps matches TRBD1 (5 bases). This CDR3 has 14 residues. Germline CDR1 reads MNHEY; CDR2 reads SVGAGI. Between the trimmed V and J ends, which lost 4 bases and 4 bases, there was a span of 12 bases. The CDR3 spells CASSFYLRADTQYF. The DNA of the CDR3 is TGTGCCAGCAGTTTTTACCTCAGGGCAGATACGCAGTATTTT.